The 28 T cell receptor beta chains below all came from one sample that was sequenced in a study of metastatic and nonmetastatic thyroid tumors. Thyroid surgery was performed in patients who had received no treatment beforehand. With MiXCR, TCRdb reprocessed the PCR reads. Of around 5,000 clones in the sample, around 28% are singletons; the top ten hold roughly 25%. Material: adjacent normal tissue. Receptors originate from a female donor with papillary thyroid cancer or a benign thyroid nodule (not recorded which). Some clones in this sample may be carry-over from other donors' samples.

This clone was counted only a few times. This rearrangement joins TRBV4-1 to TRBJ1-5; 11 bases are a match to TRBD1. The trim removed 2 bases at V and 2 bases at J, leaving 2 bases unmatched. The CDR3 sequence is 16 residues long. From germline, CDR1 is MGHRA and CDR2 YSYEKL. CDR3 nucleotides: TGCGCCAGCAGCCAACTGGACAGGGGGCGCAATCAGCCCCAGCATTTT. This sequence encodes CASSQLDRGRNQPQHF.

V and J are TRBV20-1 and TRBJ1-1; 7 positions match TRBD1. The J segment lost 10 bases and the V segment lost 1 base, leaving 6 bases of the junction unmatched. CDR3 size: 12 residues. The V gene's germline CDR1 is DFQATT and CDR2 SNEGSKA (reference sequence). The CDR3 sequence: CSARVEAGGAFF. The CDR3 bases are TGCAGTGCTAGAGTGGAGGCAGGGGGAGCTTTCTTT.

By frequency in the sample, this clone is medium-sized (0.01 to 0.1%). The rearrangement uses TRBV20-1 and TRBJ1-2, with D perhaps matching TRBD1 (5 bases). This CDR3 comprises 14 residues. Germline V gene data show CDR1 as DFQATT and CDR2 as SNEGSKA (reference sequence). Deletions cut 6 bases from V and 1 base from J, with 15 bases between. DNA of the CDR3: TGCAGTGCAAAGACAGCTACTCTTAACTATGGCTACACCTTC. As protein: CSAKTATLNYGYTF.

This clone was counted ten times or more. This sequence joins TRBV20-1 and TRBJ2-3; D tentatively fits TRBD1 or TRBD2 (5 bases each). CDR3 length: 15 amino acids. The V end was cut by 8 bases, the J end by 0 bases, with 18 bases between. The V gene's germline CDR1 is DFQATT and CDR2 SNEGSKA (reference sequence). The DNA of the CDR3 is TGCAGTACGAGGGACCCAAGACACAGCACAGATACGCAGTATTTT. This translates into CSTRDPRHSTDTQYF.

This clone was detected many times. The chain recombines TRBV6-2 or TRBV6-3 with TRBJ1-2; the D gene is possibly TRBD1 (5 bases). V was trimmed by 4 bases and J by 6 bases, leaving 12 bases between them. The CDR3 consists of 13 residues. From germline, CDR1 is MNHEY and CDR2 SVGEGT. The CDR3 spells CASSSRDAHGYTF. The CDR3 DNA is TGTGCCAGCAGTTCTCGGGACGCACATGGCTACACCTTC.

There are a few counts of this clone. V and J are TRBV6-1 and TRBJ2-1; D unresolved. Germline lookup yields CDR1 MNHNS and CDR2 SASEGT. V shed 10 bases and J shed 8 bases, with 9 bases lying between them. This CDR3 is 10 amino acids long. The chain's CDR3 is CATGEDEQFF. Written as DNA, the CDR3 is TGTGCCACCGGAGAGGATGAGCAGTTCTTC.

The V call is TRBV5-5, the J call TRBJ1-5, with no clear D. Per the germline V gene, CDR1 is SGHKS and CDR2 is YYEKEE (reference sequence). This CDR3 contains 13 residues. V was trimmed by 3 bases and J by 6 bases, leaving 10 bases between them. DNA for the CDR3: TGTGCCAGCAGCTCACGGGGAACTCAGCCCCAGCATTTT. Translated, it gives CASSSRGTQPQHF.

This clone has only a few counts. This chain links TRBV11-2 with TRBJ2-7; no clear D gene. V gave up 4 bases and J gave up 7 bases, with 14 bases separating them. Germline V gives CDR1 SGHAT, CDR2 FQNNGV. The CDR3 totals 13 residues. The CDR3 nucleotides are TGTGCCAGCAGCTCCAACAGCCCCTCGGAGCAGTACTTC. The encoded protein is CASSSNSPSEQYF.

This clone is judged medium-sized (0.01 to 0.1%). The chain has TRBV12-3 or TRBV12-4 and TRBJ1-6; D not certain. This CDR3 is 14 amino acids long. Trimming stripped 5 bases from V and 9 bases from J, with 14 bases between. The CDR3 spells CASSPSFIGSPLHF. CDR3 in DNA: TGTGCCAGCAGTCCCTCCTTTATTGGTTCACCCCTCCACTTT.

The sample holds a few counts of this clone. This chain connects TRBV3-1 to TRBJ2-2, with D perhaps given as TRBD1 or TRBD2 (6 bases each). The V and J ends lost 3 bases and 2 bases respectively, with 22 bases between them. CDR1 is LGHDT and CDR2 is YNNKEL in the germline V gene (reference sequence). The CDR3 is 19 residues long. CDR3 nucleotides: TGTGCCAGCAGCCATCTGACCGACATCGGGGGCGAAAACACCGGGGAGCTGTTTTTT. Translating gives CASSHLTDIGGENTGELFF.

This clone was seen at least ten times. CDR3 amino acids: CASSLSGASTEAFF. The CDR3 DNA reads TGTGCCAGCAGTTTGTCAGGGGCGAGCACTGAAGCTTTCTTT. The chain employs TRBV6-1 and TRBJ1-1, with TRBD1 as a possible D gene (6 bases). From germline, CDR1 is MNHNS and CDR2 SASEGT. Trimming left V 5 bases short and J 4 bases short, with 14 bases between. CDR3 size: 14 residues.

A word on this clone: It may be a read error: a sequence one base away is much more abundant. V usage is TRBV15 and J usage is TRBJ2-1; D gene uncertain. Germline CDR1 reads LNHNV; CDR2 reads YYDKDF (reference sequence). The CDR3 extends over 13 amino acids. CDR3 protein: CATIRDGDAEQFF. DNA for the CDR3: TGTGCCACCATCAGAGATGGCGACGCTGAGCAGTTCTTC. The full variable domain, completed using reference TRBV15 and TRBJ2-1, is DAMVIQNPRYQVTQFGKPVTLSCSQTLNHNVMYWYQQKSSQAPKLLFHYYDKDFNNEADTPDNFQSRRPNTSFCFLDIRSPGLGDTAMYLCATIRDGDAEQFFGPGTRLTVL.

This chain links TRBV7-2 with TRBJ2-2; D gene ambiguous. The CDR3 consists of 12 residues. Germline V gene sequence: CDR1 SGHTA, CDR2 FQGNSA. Trimming pared 1 base from V and 6 bases from J, leaving 3 bases between. This CDR3 reads CASSLGSGELFF. The DNA for the CDR3 is TGTGCCAGCAGCTTAGGGTCCGGGGAGCTGTTTTTT.

This clone counts as large. The rearrangement joins TRBV14 to TRBJ2-7; D call uncertain. CDR3 length: 12 residues. Germline CDR1 is SGHDN and CDR2 is FVKESK. V dropped 2 bases and J dropped 5 bases, with 7 bases sitting between them. The CDR3 spells CASSQLLDEQYF. CDR3 nucleotides: TGTGCCAGCAGCCAACTTCTGGACGAGCAGTACTTC.

This rearrangement joins TRBV25-1 to TRBJ1-1; D gene uncertain. This CDR3 region has 14 residues. The V gene lost 1 base and the J gene lost 2 bases, with 8 bases spanning the gap. Germline CDR1 MGHDK, CDR2 SYGVNS. CDR3 DNA: TGTGCCAGCAGTGAATTTAGGGCTAACACTGAAGCTTTCTTT. This translates into CASSEFRANTEAFF.

In the case of this clone: A much larger clone differs by one base, so this may be a read error. The sample carries other DNA sequences with the same CDR3. V is TRBV11-2 and J is TRBJ1-1; D is unclear. The germline gives CDR1 SGHAT, CDR2 FQNNGV. The V end was cut by 2 bases, the J end by 1 base, with 17 bases between. The CDR3 runs to 17 residues. In nucleotides, the CDR3 is TGTGCCAGCAGCTTAAAAGGGTCAACGGTAGCGAACACTGAAGCTTTCTTT. This translates into CASSLKGSTVANTEAFF. Full variable domain (missing parts from reference TRBV11-2 and TRBJ1-1): EAGVAQSPRYKIIEKRQSVAFWCNPISGHATLYWYQQILGQGPKLLIQFQNNGVVDDSQLPKDRFSAERLKGVDSTLKIQPAKLEDSAVYLCASSLKGSTVANTEAFFGQGTRLTVV.

At least ten counts were recorded for this clone. A much larger clone lies a single base off, so this may be a read error. V and J are TRBV20-1 and TRBJ1-1, with D tentatively TRBD1 (5 bases). Germline V gene data show CDR1 as DFQATT and CDR2 as SNEGSKA (reference sequence). This CDR3 comprises 13 residues. CDR3: CGAIGGRDTEAFF. The CDR3, as DNA: TGCGGAGCCATTGGGGGTAGGGACACTGAAGCTTTCTTT.

This clone rates as medium-sized. CDR3 in DNA: TGCGCCAGCTCCGGGACTAGCGGGAGGCCGGGGAATGAGCAGTTCTTC. Residues: CASSGTSGRPGNEQFF. The V and J genes are TRBV10-2 and TRBJ2-1; 15 bases align to TRBD2. The CDR3 sequence is 16 residues long. V trimming: 8 bases; J trimming: 7 bases; junction bases outside the gene matches: 9. CDR1 and CDR2 (germline): WSHSY, SAAADI.

The sample holds many counts of this clone. Other DNA sequences in this specimen translate into the identical CDR3. This sequence joins TRBV7-2 and TRBJ1-1; D ambiguous. The germline gives CDR1 SGHTA, CDR2 FQGNSA. CDR3 length: 14 amino acids. Trimming shortened V by 4 bases and J by 4 bases, and 13 bases separated the two germline ends. Here the CDR3 DNA reads TGTGCCAGCAGCTCAGATACCGGGATCACTGAAGCTTTCTTT. This sequence encodes CASSSDTGITEAFF.

This clone came up a few times. This sample also contains other DNA sequences that code for the same CDR3. The CDR3 reads CASSSIGTSGFEDTGELFF. The DNA of the CDR3 is TGTGCCAGCAGTTCTATTGGGACTAGCGGATTCGAGGACACCGGGGAGCTGTTTTTT. This chain uses TRBV27 with TRBJ2-2; TRBD2 matches 11 bases. The trim removed 4 bases at V and 3 bases at J, leaving 13 bases unmatched. The CDR3 consists of 19 residues. Looked up from germline, CDR1 is MNHEY and CDR2 is SMNVEV (reference sequence).

This sequence joins TRBV12-5 and TRBJ1-2; a weak D match, TRBD1 (5 bases). V was trimmed by 0 bases and J by 5 bases, leaving 10 bases between them. The germline V gene encodes CDR1 LGHNT and CDR2 FRNRAP. The CDR3 covers 14 residues. The DNA of the CDR3 is TGTGCTAGTGGTTTGGTACCAGGACAATATGGCTACACCTTC. Protein sequence: CASGLVPGQYGYTF.

The chain has TRBV6-1 and TRBJ2-7; D possibly matches TRBD1 or TRBD2 (5 bases each). V gave up 1 base and J gave up 7 bases, with 5 bases separating them. The CDR3 consists of 11 residues. CDR1 MNHNS and CDR2 SASEGT come from the germline V gene. CDR3 DNA: TGTGCCAGCAGTGAAGGGGGGGAGCAGTACTTC. It encodes CASSEGGEQYF.

This chain joins TRBV25-1 and TRBJ2-7; no clear D gene. This CDR3 has 13 residues. Germline lookup yields CDR1 MGHDK and CDR2 SYGVNS. The V gene lost 6 bases and the J gene lost 9 bases, with 18 bases spanning the gap. CDR3 loop: CASSANWASRQYF. The CDR3, as DNA: TGTGCCAGCAGCGCCAATTGGGCTAGTAGGCAGTACTTC.

The chain recombines TRBV6-1 with TRBJ1-1; D unclear. CDR3 length: 14 amino acids. CDR1 and CDR2 from the germline V gene are MNHNS and SASEGT. With 5 bases removed from V and 2 bases from J, the gap between germline ends came to 12 bases. This CDR3 reads CASSSPGLNTEAFF. The CDR3 DNA sequence: TGTGCCAGCAGTTCGCCAGGCTTAAACACTGAAGCTTTCTTT.

This clone was recorded many times. The chain combines TRBV2 with TRBJ1-1, with TRBD1 identical over 12 bases. Germline V lookup: CDR1 SNHLY, CDR2 FYNNEI. The CDR3 totals 15 residues. The junction had 6 bases not matched to a gene; V was cut back by 8 bases and J by 2 bases. CDR3 amino acids: CASYGTGGQNTEAFF. The CDR3 nucleotides read TGTGCCAGCTATGGGACAGGGGGCCAAAACACTGAAGCTTTCTTT.

In its sample, this clone was seen many times. CDR3 sequence: CASSLEASLTYNEQFF. CDR3 nucleotides: TGTGCCAGCAGCTTAGAAGCTAGCTTAACCTACAATGAGCAGTTCTTC. J is TRBJ2-1 and V is TRBV11-2, with D maybe TRBD2 (5 bases). Germline V CDR1 and CDR2: SGHAT, FQNNGV. Trimming took 0 bases from V and 2 from J, leaving 11 bases between them. The CDR3 contains 16 residues.

The chain employs TRBV20-1 and TRBJ1-1, with 12 bases lining up with TRBD1. The CDR3 loop spans 16 amino acids. Germline loops: CDR1 DFQATT, CDR2 SNEGSKA (reference sequence). The junction had 8 bases not matched to a gene; V was cut back by 6 bases and J by 0 bases. CDR3 protein: CSALPRDRGLNTEAFF. The CDR3 DNA is TGCAGTGCCCTTCCCCGGGACAGGGGGCTGAACACTGAAGCTTTCTTT.

As concerns this clone: This may stem from a read error, because a much larger clone lies one nucleotide away. The V call is TRBV6-1, the J call TRBJ2-1, with 7 bases that match TRBD1. The CDR3 has 14 residues. Germline V lookup: CDR1 MNHNS, CDR2 SASEGT. V was pared by 5 bases and J by 8 bases, with 9 bases of the junction left unmatched. The CDR3 loop is CASSPSTGCHEQFF. CDR3 in DNA: TGTGCCAGCAGTCCCTCGACAGGGTGCCATGAGCAGTTCTTC.